This entry is about one TCR beta chain. TCRdb's table, derived via immunoSEQ multiplex PCR, lists solely in-frame clones and lacks some. The repertoire consists of roughly 78,000 clones, with approximately 80% occurring once and the leading ten covering 7% to 8%. This entry belongs to a study of radiotherapy plus CTLA-4 blockade in lung cancer. Trimming pared 0 bases from V and 1 base from J, leaving 17 bases between. This CDR3 has 18 amino acids. CDR1 is ENHRY, CDR2 SYGVKD, per germline. The TCR was taken from a human donor with non-small cell lung cancer who had a complete response to radiotherapy plus ipilimumab. The V gene is TRBV10-3, the J gene TRBJ2-3; the D gene is possibly TRBD1 (6 bases). Source: peripheral blood, taken from a patient treated with radiotherapy plus ipilimumab. The CDR3 nucleotides are TGTGCCATCAGTGAGTCCGAGTACAGGGAGAAAGGCACAGATACGCAGTATTTT. Its protein product is CAISESEYREKGTDTQYF.